This entry describes one TCR beta chain. The junction does not match germline at one end; this may be a read error. The data were obtained in a study of T cell responses to AZD1222 COVID-19 vaccine. The table came from immunoSEQ multiplex PCR; TCRdb's copy has only in-frame clones and leaves some out. Among about 92,000 clones listed, under 95% were seen once. The V gene's germline CDR1 is SGHAT and CDR2 FQNNGV. The CDR3 is 14 amino acids. The chain joins TRBV11-2 to TRBJ1-3; the match to TRBD1 covers 8 bases. The TCR was taken from an adult in good health. The sequences come from peripheral blood, collected on day 0 of AZD1222 vaccination. In DNA, the CDR3 is TGTGCCAGCATCTTACAGGGGGCTGGAAACACCATATATTTT. Translating it yields CASILQGAGNTIYF.